Listed here are 28 T cell receptor beta chains from one sample, sequenced in a study of T cell clones after liver transplantation. The table came from immunoSEQ multiplex PCR; TCRdb's copy has only in-frame clones and leaves some out. The sample consists of about 72,000 clones, over 85% of them appearing once. The sample in question was CD4+ T cells from blood, obtained before liver transplant. These receptors came from a human donor who received a liver transplant.

The rearrangement joins TRBV11-2 to TRBJ2-4; D unclear. This CDR3 spans 13 amino acids. The V gene lost 4 bases and the J gene lost 15 bases, with 19 bases spanning the gap. CDR1 and CDR2 (germline): SGHAT, FQNNGV. The CDR3 region has the DNA TGTGCCAGCAGCTCTGGACCAACTACCAAAGCGTACTTC. This sequence encodes CASSSGPTTKAYF.

This clone was found once. The chain uses TRBV25-1 and TRBJ1-5; no reliable D call. Trimming cost V 1 base and J 8 bases, with 21 bases left between them. The CDR3 spans 17 residues. Germline-derived CDR1 and CDR2 are MGHDK and SYGVNS. DNA for the CDR3: TGTGCCAGCAGTGAATGGAGGGTAGGAGGGCCTGGAAAGCCCCAGCATTTT. This sequence encodes CASSEWRVGGPGKPQHF.

The rearrangement uses TRBV9 and TRBJ1-2; tentatively, D is TRBD1 (6 bases). V dropped 2 bases and J dropped 6 bases, with 8 bases sitting between them. The CDR3 is 12 amino acids. Germline V gene data show CDR1 as SGDLS and CDR2 as YYNGEE. The CDR3 DNA is TGTGCCAGCAGCGTGGGGGCGCATGGCTACACCTTC. Its translation is CASSVGAHGYTF.

This sequence joins TRBV28 and TRBJ1-1; 9 bases map to TRBD1. The length of the CDR3 is 16 residues. Per germline, CDR1 MDHEN and CDR2 SYDVKM. V lost 0 bases to trimming and J lost 1 base; unmatched junction nucleotides: 3. The CDR3 protein is CASSLWGQGRNTEAFF. CDR3 in DNA: TGTGCCAGCAGTTTATGGGGACAGGGCCGGAACACTGAAGCTTTCTTT.

The chain has TRBV5-1 and TRBJ2-7, with 11 nucleotides matching TRBD2. The CDR3 length is 17 residues. Per germline, CDR1 SGHRS and CDR2 YFSETQ. V lost 0 bases to trimming and J lost 5 bases; unmatched junction nucleotides: 10. The CDR3 reads CASSLEGSGRAIDEQYF. For the CDR3, the DNA is TGCGCCAGCAGCTTGGAAGGTAGCGGGAGGGCAATCGACGAGCAGTACTTC.

This chain links TRBV5-4 with TRBJ1-2; 8 bases are a match to TRBD1. CDR1 and CDR2 (germline): SGHNT, YYREEE (reference sequence). The ends lost 4 bases at V and 8 bases at J; junction bases unmatched: 7. This CDR3 is built from 13 residues. The CDR3 DNA reads TGTGCCAGCAGCATCGACAGGGGAAAAGGCTACACCTTC. Its protein is CASSIDRGKGYTF.

The genes are TRBV5-1 and TRBJ2-1, with 15 bases fitting TRBD2. This CDR3 region has 17 residues. V shed 4 bases, J shed 3 bases, and the junction held 5 bases outside the gene matches. CDR1 is SGHRS, CDR2 YFSETQ, per germline. DNA of the CDR3: TGCGCCAGCAGCACAGGACTAGCGGGAGGGCTCTACAATGAGCAGTTCTTC. Translating it yields CASSTGLAGGLYNEQFF.

The genes are TRBV6-5 and TRBJ1-3, with D perhaps matching TRBD1 (5 bases). The V end was cut by 2 bases, the J end by 4 bases, with 15 bases between. The CDR3 runs 16 residues. Germline V gene data show CDR1 as MNHEY and CDR2 as SVGAGI. The CDR3 DNA reads TGTGCCAGCAGTTACGGTGGGCCCAGGGCCGGAAACACCATATATTTT. Protein: CASSYGGPRAGNTIYF.

The CDR3 sequence is CAIRAGGGFTEAFF. CDR3 nucleotides: TGTGCCATCAGGGCAGGGGGCGGATTTACTGAAGCTTTCTTT. The chain links TRBV10-3 to TRBJ1-1; 8 nucleotides match TRBD1. The CDR3 runs to 14 residues. Germline V gene data show CDR1 as ENHRY and CDR2 as SYGVKD. V was pared by 6 bases and J by 5 bases, with 8 bases of the junction left unmatched.

J is TRBJ2-3 and V is TRBV28; D may correspond to TRBD1 or TRBD2 (5 bases each). Trimming took off 0 bases at V and 3 bases at J, with 25 bases between the two ends. The CDR3 contains 20 residues. Germline V CDR1 and CDR2: MDHEN, SYDVKM. CDR3 sequence (DNA): TGTGCCAGCAGTTTATGGGGGTGGACGGGGCCCCCAGAGAAAACAGATACGCAGTATTTT. Its translation is CASSLWGWTGPPEKTDTQYF. Complete variable domain (other parts from reference TRBV28 and TRBJ2-3): DVKVTQSSRYLVKRTGEKVFLECVQDMDHENMFWYRQDPGLGLRLIYFSYDVKMKEKGDIPEGYSVSREKKERFSLILESASTNQTSMYLCASSLWGWTGPPEKTDTQYFGPGTRLTVL.

This sequence joins TRBV6-1 and TRBJ2-4; 8 nucleotides match TRBD1. CDR3 size: 15 residues. CDR1 is MNHNS, CDR2 SASEGT, per germline. The V and J ends lost 5 bases and 7 bases, in that order; junction bases with no gene match: 10. The DNA for the CDR3 is TGTGCCAGCAGTACCAGGGGGCAGGTTAGGAACATTCAGTACTTC. Protein: CASSTRGQVRNIQYF.

This rearrangement joins TRBV2 to TRBJ2-3, with a tentative D call TRBD1 (7 bases). Trimming pared 6 bases from V and 5 bases from J, leaving 15 bases between. This CDR3 region has 14 residues. Germline CDR1 and CDR2: SNHLY and FYNNEI. The CDR3 region is CASSRQGGGDTQYF. CDR3 sequence (DNA): TGTGCCAGCAGCAGACAGGGAGGAGGAGATACGCAGTATTTT.

The chain employs TRBV27 and TRBJ2-7; 8 positions match TRBD2. CDR3 length equals 15 residues. Trimming took 2 bases from V and 4 from J; bases not matched to a gene: 7. CDR1 MNHEY and CDR2 SMNVEV come from the germline V gene (reference sequence). The CDR3 nucleotides are TGTGCCAGCAGTTTACGAGGCGGGAGGAGTTACGAGCAGTACTTC. It encodes CASSLRGGRSYEQYF.

The J gene is TRBJ2-3, the V gene TRBV27; TRBD2 agrees at 12 bases. CDR3 length equals 16 residues. In germline, CDR1 is MNHEY, CDR2 SMNVEV (reference sequence). V trimming: 5 bases; J trimming: 4 bases; junction bases outside the gene matches: 7. CDR3 region: CASSRLTSGRPDTQYF. CDR3 coding DNA: TGTGCCAGCAGTCGCCTTACTAGCGGGAGGCCAGATACGCAGTATTTT.

The rearrangement links TRBV11-3 to TRBJ1-3; no clear D gene. This CDR3 comprises 13 residues. Trimming cost V 6 bases and J 1 base, with 7 bases left between them. Germline V gives CDR1 SGHNT, CDR2 YENEEA. The CDR3 is CASSPQSGNTIYF. The CDR3 nucleotides are TGTGCCAGCAGTCCTCAGTCTGGAAACACCATATATTTT.

The chain has TRBV29-1 and TRBJ2-1, with TRBD2 as a possible D gene (5 bases). Germline values: CDR1 SQVTM, CDR2 ANQGSEA. The CDR3 is 12 residues long. The V end was cut by 4 bases, the J end by 8 bases, with 12 bases between. CDR3 protein: CSVVLELDEQFF. CDR3 in DNA: TGCAGCGTTGTACTAGAGTTGGATGAGCAGTTCTTC.

This rearrangement joins TRBV5-1 to TRBJ2-2; no definite D call. V dropped 2 bases and J dropped 2 bases, with 13 bases sitting between them. Per the germline V gene, CDR1 is SGHRS and CDR2 is YFSETQ. The CDR3 length is 16 residues. CDR3 in amino acids: CASSLASGSNTGELFF. The CDR3 DNA follows: TGCGCCAGCAGCTTAGCGTCGGGCAGCAACACCGGGGAGCTGTTTTTT.

V gene TRBV19 combines with J gene TRBJ2-1; tentative D call: TRBD2 (6 bases). Trimming cost V 1 base and J 0 bases, with 13 bases left between them. Germline lookup yields CDR1 LNHDA and CDR2 SQIVND (reference sequence). There are 17 residues in the CDR3. CDR3 nucleotide sequence: TGTGCCAGTAGTATAGCCCCACGGGGGAGCTCCTACAATGAGCAGTTCTTC. Amino acid sequence: CASSIAPRGSSYNEQFF. The full variable domain, in which reference TRBV19 and TRBJ2-1 provide the parts outside the CDR3, is DGGITQSPKYLFRKEGQNVTLSCEQNLNHDAMYWYRQDPGQGLRLIYYSQIVNDFQKGDIAEGYSVSREKKESFPLTVTSAQKNPTAFYLCASSIAPRGSSYNEQFFGPGTRLTVL.

The chain is built from TRBV29-1 and TRBJ2-2, with 10 bases lining up with TRBD2. Germline CDR1 reads SQVTM; CDR2 reads ANQGSEA. Trimming cost V 3 bases and J 5 bases; bases outside gene matches: 6. The CDR3 length is 15 residues. The CDR3 loop is CSVDASGSGTGELFF. The CDR3 DNA is TGCAGCGTTGATGCTAGCGGGAGCGGGACCGGGGAGCTGTTTTTT.

The J gene is TRBJ2-1, the V gene TRBV11-1, with a tentative D call TRBD1 (5 bases). This CDR3 is built from 12 residues. Looked up from germline, CDR1 is SGHAT and CDR2 is FQDESV (reference sequence). V lost 5 bases and J lost 6, with 8 bases in between. Here the CDR3 reads CASSQTVNEQFF. For the CDR3, the DNA is TGTGCCAGCAGCCAGACAGTCAATGAGCAGTTCTTC.

This clone was recorded a few times. The chain links TRBV29-1 to TRBJ1-4; 9 nucleotides line up with TRBD1. V lost 5 bases and J lost 7; bases outside the gene matches: 5. Per germline, CDR1 SQVTM and CDR2 ANQGSEA. The CDR3 consists of 13 residues. CDR3 DNA sequence: TGCAGCGTTTCGGACAGGGGAGGTGAAAAACTGTTTTTT. This codes for CSVSDRGGEKLFF.

This clone appeared a single time. The chain carries TRBV6-5 and TRBJ1-4, with D possibly TRBD1 on 6 matching bases. The CDR3 is 15 residues long. Trimming left V 6 bases short and J 3 bases short, with 14 bases between. Germline V gene data show CDR1 as MNHEY and CDR2 as SVGAGI. The DNA for the CDR3 is TGTGCCAGCAGGGCTGAGGGGGGAGCTAATGAAAAACTGTTTTTT. This gives the protein CASRAEGGANEKLFF.

This chain links TRBV6-1 with TRBJ1-4, with D uncertain. The V end lost 3 bases, the J end lost 5 bases, and 7 bases lay between the germline ends. Germline V lookup: CDR1 MNHNS, CDR2 SASEGT. This CDR3 has 13 residues. The DNA of the CDR3 is TGTGCCAGCAGTGACCGGCAGAATGAAAAACTGTTTTTT. Translation gives CASSDRQNEKLFF.

The chain couples TRBV2 to TRBJ2-3; 12 nucleotides align to TRBD2. Germline CDR1 reads SNHLY; CDR2 reads FYNNEI. CDR3 size: 15 residues. V was pared by 7 bases and J by 4 bases, with 6 bases of the junction left unmatched. The DNA for the CDR3 is TGTGCCAGCACCCAGACTAGCGGGAGTGCAGATACGCAGTATTTT. Translated: CASTQTSGSADTQYF.

The gene calls are TRBV2 and TRBJ2-5; no reliable D call. This CDR3 contains 14 residues. Trimming shortened V by 7 bases and J by 5 bases, and 17 bases separated the two germline ends. Per the germline V gene, CDR1 is SNHLY and CDR2 is FYNNEI. This chain's CDR3 is CASNRQDPRETQYF. In nucleotides, the CDR3 is TGTGCCAGCAATAGGCAGGACCCTCGGGAGACCCAGTACTTC. The whole variable domain, filled in from reference TRBV2 and TRBJ2-5, reads EPEVTQTPSHQVTQMGQEVILRCVPISNHLYFYWYRQILGQKVEFLVSFYNNEISEKSEIFDDQFSVERPDGSNFTLKIRSTKLEDSAMYFCASNRQDPRETQYFGPGTRLLVL.

This clone has a handful of counts. V is TRBV19 and J is TRBJ1-5, with 7 bases identical to TRBD1. Trimming cost V 3 bases and J 5 bases; bases outside gene matches: 1. The V gene's germline CDR1 is LNHDA and CDR2 SQIVND (reference sequence). The CDR3 covers 13 residues. The DNA of the CDR3 is TGTGCCAGTAGTATCAGGGGGGATCAGCCCCAGCATTTT. Translating it yields CASSIRGDQPQHF.

The CDR3 DNA sequence: TGCGCCAGCAGCCAAGTAGCGCGGGAGGACACCGGGGAGCTGTTTTTT. The encoded protein is CASSQVAREDTGELFF. V usage is TRBV4-3 and J usage is TRBJ2-2; 8 nucleotides line up with TRBD2. After removal of 1 base from V and 3 bases from J, the junction contained 4 bases not matched to a gene. Per germline, CDR1 LGHNA and CDR2 YSLEER. CDR3 length equals 16 residues.

The rearrangement joins TRBV28 to TRBJ2-5; D is possibly TRBD1 (5 bases). The germline V gene encodes CDR1 MDHEN and CDR2 SYDVKM. The CDR3 is made up of 15 amino acids. The ends were cut back, 7 bases at V and 5 bases at J, with 20 bases in the middle. The CDR3 DNA reads as TGTGCCAGCAACTTCCCGACAGCGCTACCGGAGACCCAGTACTTC. Translated, it gives CASNFPTALPETQYF.